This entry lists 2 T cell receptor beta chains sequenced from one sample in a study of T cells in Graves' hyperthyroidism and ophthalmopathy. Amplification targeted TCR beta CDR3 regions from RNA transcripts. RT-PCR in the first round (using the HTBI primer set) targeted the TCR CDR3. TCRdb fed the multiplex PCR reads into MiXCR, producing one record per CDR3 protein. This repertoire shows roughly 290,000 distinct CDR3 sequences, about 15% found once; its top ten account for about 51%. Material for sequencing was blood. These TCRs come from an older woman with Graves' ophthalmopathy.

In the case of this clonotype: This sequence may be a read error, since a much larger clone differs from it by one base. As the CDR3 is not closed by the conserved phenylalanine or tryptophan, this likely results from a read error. CDR3 region: CASSDPGTGPLEQYL. CDR3 DNA sequence: TGTGCCAGCAGTGACCCCGGGACAGGACCCCTCGAGCAGTACCTC. The chain is built from TRBV6-1 and TRBJ2-7, with TRBD1 matching 8 bases. Germline CDR1 and CDR2: MNHNS and SASEGT. V trimming: 3 bases; J trimming: 6 bases; junction bases outside the gene matches: 10. The CDR3 has 15 residues.

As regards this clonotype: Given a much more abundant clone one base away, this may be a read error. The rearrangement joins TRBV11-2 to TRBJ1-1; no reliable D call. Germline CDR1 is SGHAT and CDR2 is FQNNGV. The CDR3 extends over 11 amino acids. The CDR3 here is CASSQYTQAFF. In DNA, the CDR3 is TGTGCCAGCAGCCAGTACACTCAAGCTTTCTTT.